Shown below are 19 T cell receptor beta chains from a single sample sequenced in a study of blood T cell repertoires in COVID-19. Clones were sequenced by immunoSEQ multiplex PCR, and TCRdb holds only the in-frame ones, with some missing. The sample contains a few hundred thousand clones, about 80% of which appear only once. Sequencing was performed on PBMCs or T cells enriched from blood (not recorded which). The receptors were sampled from a man in his forties or fifties who had recovered from COVID-19.

In nucleotides, the CDR3 is TGTGCCTGGAGGCGTAGCACAGATACGCAGTATTTT. Translated: CAWRRSTDTQYF. The chain employs TRBV30 and TRBJ2-3; no firm D call. V was cut by 3 bases and J by 0 bases, with 4 bases left in between. The length of the CDR3 is 12 residues. Germline-derived CDR1 and CDR2 are GTSNPN and SVGIG (reference sequence).

This clone has only one observation. This chain joins TRBV28 and TRBJ1-5; a weak D match, TRBD1 (6 bases). Trimming removed 6 bases at V and 0 bases at J, with 9 bases between. The CDR3 runs 14 residues. Germline loops: CDR1 MDHEN, CDR2 SYDVKM. The CDR3 sequence: CASSQGGSNQPQHF. The CDR3 nucleotides are TGTGCCAGCAGCCAAGGGGGTAGCAATCAGCCCCAGCATTTT.

This clone appeared once. This chain links TRBV3-1 (or the pseudogene TRBV3-2) with TRBJ2-5, with D perhaps matching TRBD2 (5 bases). CDR3 length: 14 residues. V was clipped by 3 bases and J by 5 bases, with 13 bases between them. Germline CDR1 is LGHDT and CDR2 is YNNKEL (reference sequence). The CDR3 loop reads CASSHLGSWETQYF. The CDR3 coding sequence is TGTGCCAGCAGCCACCTGGGGAGTTGGGAGACCCAGTACTTC.

This clone was observed once. The chain uses TRBV11-3 and TRBJ2-7; 7 bases match TRBD1. Germline CDR1 reads SGHNT; CDR2 reads YENEEA. CDR3 length: 12 amino acids. Losses at the gene ends were 4 bases for V and 5 bases for J; bases not matched to a gene: 2. Here the CDR3 reads CASSSDRNEQYF. CDR3 coding DNA: TGTGCCAGCAGCTCGGACAGGAACGAGCAGTACTTC.

This sequence joins TRBV21-1 and TRBJ2-6; the table's D call TRBD1 went unverified against the DNA. TRBV21-1 is shown as a pseudogene. The length of the CDR3 is 16 residues. The DNA for the CDR3 is TGTGCCAGCAGCAAAGTAAGGGGCTCTGGGGCCAACGTCCTGACTTTC. This gives the protein CASSKVRGSGANVLTF.

This clone has only a few counts. The rearrangement links TRBV10-3 to TRBJ2-3; 9 bases match TRBD1. The CDR3 sequence is 15 residues long. V lost 4 bases, J lost 2 bases, and 4 bases stayed unmatched. Germline V lookup: CDR1 ENHRY, CDR2 SYGVKD. The CDR3, as DNA: TGTGCCATCAGTGGGACAGGGGACTACACAGATACGCAGTATTTT. Translated: CAISGTGDYTDTQYF.

CDR3 sequence reads: CASSGEDRLPNYGYTF. The CDR3 region has the DNA TGTGCCAGCAGTGGGGAGGACAGGTTGCCCAACTATGGCTACACCTTC. The chain employs TRBV6-1 and TRBJ1-2, with TRBD1 identical over 7 bases. The CDR3 extends over 16 amino acids. V shed 4 bases and J 2 bases; nucleotides not matched to a gene: 10. Per germline, CDR1 MNHNS and CDR2 SASEGT.

The rearrangement links TRBV27 to TRBJ1-5; D is ambiguous. V lost 6 bases and J lost 5, with 14 bases in between. Germline V gene data show CDR1 as MNHEY and CDR2 as SMNVEV (reference sequence). The CDR3 is made up of 14 amino acids. The CDR3 DNA follows: TGTGCCAGCAGCATAGACTCGAGGGATCAGCCCCAGCATTTT. Protein: CASSIDSRDQPQHF.

The chain is built from TRBV9 and TRBJ1-3; the match to TRBD1 covers 7 bases. The CDR3 length is 16 residues. Germline loops: CDR1 SGDLS, CDR2 YYNGEE. V was clipped by 3 bases and J by 0 bases; unmatched bases: 6. CDR3 sequence reads: CASSDRQGISGNTIYF. DNA for the CDR3: TGTGCCAGCAGCGACAGACAGGGAATCTCTGGAAACACCATATATTTT.

The chain combines TRBV7-6 with TRBJ1-5; a weak D match, TRBD1 (5 bases). Per the germline V gene, CDR1 is SGHVS and CDR2 is FNYEAQ. The CDR3 covers 14 residues. The germline V and J ends were trimmed by 5 bases and 7 bases, with 15 bases remaining between them. CDR3 coding DNA: TGTGCCAGCAGCCAGGGAGGGGAGGGACAGCCCCAGCATTTT. Protein: CASSQGGEGQPQHF.

This rearrangement joins TRBV5-1 to TRBJ2-2, with TRBD2 matching over 7 bases. The CDR3 contains 12 residues. J was trimmed by 11 bases and V by 4 bases; bases with no gene match: 5. The germline V gene has CDR1 SGHRS and CDR2 YFSETQ. CDR3 loop: CASSPGGGELFF. CDR3 nucleotides: TGCGCCAGCAGCCCTGGGGGGGGAGAGCTGTTTTTT.

This chain's CDR3 is CASSRMPFPGHPTESIMNTEAFF. As DNA, the CDR3 is TGTGCCAGCAGTAGGATGCCCTTCCCGGGACACCCCACTGAGAGCATTATGAACACTGAAGCTTTCTTT. The rearrangement joins TRBV27 to TRBJ1-1; D perhaps matches TRBD1 (6 bases). V lost 5 bases and J lost 0, with 37 bases in between. The CDR3 is made up of 23 amino acids. The germline gives CDR1 MNHEY, CDR2 SMNVEV (reference sequence).

This chain uses TRBV19 with TRBJ1-5; unclear D gene. In germline, CDR1 is LNHDA, CDR2 SQIVND (reference sequence). The CDR3 extends over 15 amino acids. V dropped 3 bases and J dropped 0 bases, with 9 bases sitting between them. The DNA of the CDR3 is TGTGCCAGTAGTATGTCCCCCTATAGCAATCAGCCCCAGCATTTT. Its translation is CASSMSPYSNQPQHF.

On this clone itself: The junction differs from germline at one of its ends, possibly a read error. The chain links TRBV28 to TRBJ1-5; D uncertain. Germline V gives CDR1 MDHEN, CDR2 SYDVKM. The CDR3 totals 15 residues. CDR3 bases: TGTGCCAGCAGTTTACCGGCGGGTAGCTATCAGCCCCAGCATTTT. Amino acid sequence: CASSLPAGSYQPQHF.

CDR3 sequence reads: CASSQGPQVHSGNTIYF. CDR3 in DNA: TGTGCCAGCAGCCAAGGGCCCCAGGTTCACTCTGGAAACACCATATATTTT. The chain joins TRBV3-1 (or the pseudogene TRBV3-2) to TRBJ1-3; D is undetermined. This CDR3 is built from 17 residues. Trimming left V 1 base short and J 0 bases short, with 13 bases between. The germline V gene encodes CDR1 LGHDT and CDR2 YNNKEL (reference sequence).

The gene calls are TRBV6-5 and TRBJ2-1, with D maybe TRBD2 (6 bases). V lost 4 bases, J lost 0 bases, and 10 bases lay in between. Per the germline V gene, CDR1 is MNHEY and CDR2 is SVGAGI. The CDR3 consists of 15 residues. The chain's CDR3 is CASSLAGSSYNEQFF. The CDR3 nucleotides read TGTGCCAGCAGTTTGGCGGGAAGCTCCTACAATGAGCAGTTCTTC.

V and J are TRBV9 and TRBJ2-7; TRBD2 might be the D (5 bases). This CDR3 is built from 14 residues. Trimming left V 3 bases short and J 2 bases short, with 12 bases between. Germline V gene sequence: CDR1 SGDLS, CDR2 YYNGEE. For the CDR3, the DNA is TGTGCCAGCAGCGGGGGAGTTACACCCTACGAGCAGTACTTC. Its protein is CASSGGVTPYEQYF.

The CDR3 coding sequence is TGTGCCAGCAGCTTAGCCCGAGGGGGTTGGACCGGGGAGCTGTTTTTT. Translating gives CASSLARGGWTGELFF. The V call is TRBV11-2, the J call TRBJ2-2, with D perhaps TRBD1 (6 bases). The length of the CDR3 is 16 residues. The V end lost 1 base, the J end lost 5 bases, and 14 bases lay between the germline ends. Germline CDR1 and CDR2: SGHAT and FQNNGV. The whole variable domain, filled in from reference TRBV11-2 and TRBJ2-2, reads EAGVAQSPRYKIIEKRQSVAFWCNPISGHATLYWYQQILGQGPKLLIQFQNNGVVDDSQLPKDRFSAERLKGVDSTLKIQPAKLEDSAVYLCASSLARGGWTGELFFGEGSRLTVL.

This sequence joins TRBV4-2 and TRBJ1-5; D unresolved. Trimming cost V 3 bases and J 8 bases, with 23 bases left between them. The germline CDR1 and CDR2 sequences are LGHNA and YNFKEQ. CDR3 length: 17 residues. CDR3 sequence (DNA): TGTGCCAGCAGCCAGAATCTCCAGGCAGGCCGAGTAGAGCCCCAGCATTTT. This translates into CASSQNLQAGRVEPQHF.